This entry concerns a single TCR beta chain. It has no known antigen specificity. Base qualities were left out, and no much larger clone turns up one base away. What this sample's treatment or condition label stands for: high-dose cyclophosphamide on days +3 and +4 as single-agent GVHD prophylaxis. Patients in the PTCy group got busulfan and fludarabine conditioning, a marrow graft from a related or unrelated donor, and cyclophosphamide on days +3 and +4. The PTCy-treated patients were enrolled in a prospective multi-institutional clinical trial. Peripheral blood and bone marrow mononuclear cells were isolated by Ficoll-Hypaque density centrifugation and cryopreserved. The CDR3, from cysteine to phenylalanine, totals 15 residues. The retained sequence is limited to the CDR3, 45 bases, with the frame set at the first base. The germline V gene (reference sequence) provides CDR1 PRHDT and CDR2 FYEKMQ. V ends up 1 base short and J 6 bases short, with an unmatched junction base count of 1.

This entry is derived from a study of T cells after posttransplantation cyclophosphamide (dated by TCRdb to the mid-2010s). Regarding the study in general: Using TRB sequencing, the study followed how the T cell repertoire rebuilt after myeloablative bone marrow transplantation with posttransplantation cyclophosphamide given as GVHD prophylaxis. TRB sequencing was performed on blood from all 35 or so PTCy patients with 1-year posttransplant specimens. Because TRA and TRB clonality were tightly correlated in several samples, subsequent TCR analyses were focused on TRB only. Public TRB sequences were queried against a database of over 3,500 sequences associated with responses to pathogens, tumor antigens, self-antigens and alloantigens. In 3 patients, TRB sequencing was also performed on up to about 3 more blood samples taken 2 to 5.2 years after transplant, and in a handful of patients, pretransplant blood was also TRB-sequenced. Samples from a few dozen PTCy-treated patients, along with samples from 16 of their related bone marrow donors, underwent antigen receptor sequencing.

Broader findings and caveats from the paper: Across under 50 patients, recipient CMV seropositivity and CMV reactivation were highly associated with TRB clonality; PTCy diversity was similar to CNI/methotrexate controls. Donor-recipient similarity was low at 1-2 months but increased during the first year, and donor CD8+ memory clones often dominated later blood repertoires. The TRB repertoires of T cells infiltrating skin or the GI tract showed only limited overlap with the TRB repertoires found in blood.

Genomic DNA was the input for TRB sequencing, which was run either with the immunoSEQ assay at survey resolution or with the hsTCRB kit. Under the source paper's analysis protocol: Initial read processing used immunoSEQ software, and repertoire analyses used the LymphoSeq R package. Clonality was computed as 1 minus normalized Shannon entropy, and a Gini coefficient was also calculated for each TRB dataset. Phenotypes of unsorted samples were inferred by mapping TRB sequences from sorted subsets of the recipient or donor onto unsorted samples of the same recipient. TCRdb took this table from immuneACCESS and kept in-frame rearrangements with V and J called. Such tables lack part of the clones; where checked against another copy, unresolved V genes explain under half of the gap, and the rest is unexplained. V and J calls plus clone size are reproduced from that table; the DNA served to infer D and trimming. Counted in this sample were roughly 20,000 clones; roughly 72% of them appeared once. 25% to 35% of the sample rests with the top ten.

Sequences were derived from PBMCs, sampled after an allogeneic stem cell transplant with post-transplant cyclophosphamide. This chain joins TRBV13 to TRBJ2-3, and 13 junctional nucleotides match TRBD2. The clonotype was recovered from a male patient aged 30 to 40 who received an allogeneic stem cell transplant from a related donor, was CMV-positive, and had acute GVHD only. After a transplant, some T cells may be the graft donor's own cells. The CDR3 protein is CASSLEGLAGDTQYF. The nucleotide sequence is given as TGTGCCAGCAGCTTAGAGGGACTAGCGGGGGATACGCAGTATTTT. Beyond the CDR3, the reference TRBV13 and TRBJ2-3 genes provide the residues; the full variable domain reads: AAGVIQSPRHLIKEKRETATLKCYPIPRHDTVYWYQQGPGQDPQFLISFYEKMQSDKGSIPDRFSAQQFSDYHSELNMSSLELGDSALYFCASSLEGLAGDTQYFGPGTRLTVL.